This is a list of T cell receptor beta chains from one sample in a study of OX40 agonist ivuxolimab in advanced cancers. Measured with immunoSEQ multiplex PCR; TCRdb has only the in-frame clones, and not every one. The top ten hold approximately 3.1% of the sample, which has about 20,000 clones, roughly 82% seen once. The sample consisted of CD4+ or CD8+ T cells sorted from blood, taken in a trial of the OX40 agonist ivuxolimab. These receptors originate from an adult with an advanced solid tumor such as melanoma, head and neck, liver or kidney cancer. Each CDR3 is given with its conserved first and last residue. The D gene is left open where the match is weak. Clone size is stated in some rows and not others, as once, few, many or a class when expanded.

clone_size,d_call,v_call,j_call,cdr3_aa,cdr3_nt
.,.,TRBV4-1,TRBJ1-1,CASSQPLINTEAFF,TGCGCCAGCAGCCAACCGTTGATAAACACTGAAGCTTTCTTT
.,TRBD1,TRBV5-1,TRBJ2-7,CASSRGTGDRRYEQYF,TGCGCCAGCAGCCGCGGGACAGGGGATCGGAGGTACGAGCAGTACTTC
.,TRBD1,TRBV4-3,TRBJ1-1,CASSPRTGSLNTEAFF,TGCGCCAGCAGCCCCCGGACAGGAAGCCTGAACACTGAAGCTTTCTTT
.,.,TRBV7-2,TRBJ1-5,CASSFNGVNQPQHF,TGTGCCAGCAGCTTTAACGGGGTCAATCAGCCCCAGCATTTT
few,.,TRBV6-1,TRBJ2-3,CAAGKSTDTQYF,TGTGCCGCCGGGAAGAGCACAGATACGCAGTATTTT
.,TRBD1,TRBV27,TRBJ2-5,CASSSAGGEEGETQYF,TGTGCCAGCAGTTCGGCAGGGGGCGAGGAGGGAGAGACCCAGTACTTC
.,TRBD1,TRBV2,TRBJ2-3,CASSVQGGRANTDTQYF,TGTGCCAGCAGTGTACAAGGGGGCAGGGCGAACACAGATACGCAGTATTTT
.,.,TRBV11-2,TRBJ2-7,CASSLLGQGHYEQYF,TGTGCCAGCAGCCTACTGGGCCAGGGCCACTACGAGCAGTACTTC
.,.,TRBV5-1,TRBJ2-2,CASLLDNPTPNTGELFF,TGCGCCAGCCTACTAGACAACCCCACTCCGAACACCGGGGAGCTGTTTTTT
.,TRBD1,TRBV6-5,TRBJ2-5,CASSRTGKETQYF,TGTGCCAGCAGTCGGACAGGGAAAGAGACCCAGTACTTC
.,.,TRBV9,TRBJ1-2,CASSVLGGAANGYTF,TGTGCCAGCAGCGTATTAGGAGGGGCGGCGAATGGCTACACCTTC
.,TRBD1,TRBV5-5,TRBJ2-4,CASSARTGGRFGSIQYF,TGTGCCAGCAGCGCCCGGACAGGGGGCCGTTTTGGAAGCATTCAGTACTTC
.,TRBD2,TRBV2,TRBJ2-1,CASSAGTSDYNEQFF,TGTGCCAGCAGTGCCGGGACTAGCGACTACAATGAGCAGTTCTTC
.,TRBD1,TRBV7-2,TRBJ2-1,CASSLVFFGTGGTDEQFF,TGTGCCAGCAGCTTAGTGTTTTTCGGGACAGGGGGCACGGATGAGCAGTTCTTC
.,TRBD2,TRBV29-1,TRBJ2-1,CSVRLAGGAYNEQFF,TGCAGCGTTAGACTAGCGGGAGGGGCCTACAATGAGCAGTTCTTC
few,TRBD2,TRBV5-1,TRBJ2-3,CASRASGRYRTDTQYF,TGCGCCAGCAGGGCTAGCGGGAGGTACCGCACAGATACGCAGTATTTT
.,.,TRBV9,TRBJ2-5,CASSTWTGETQYF,TGTGCCAGCAGCACTTGGACGGGTGAGACCCAGTACTTC
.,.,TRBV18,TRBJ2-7,CASSPGGDEQYF,TGTGCCAGCTCACCAGGCGGCGACGAGCAGTACTTC
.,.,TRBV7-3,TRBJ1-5,CASSLTAGVNQPQHF,TGTGCCAGCAGCTTAACGGCCGGGGTCAATCAGCCCCAGCATTTT
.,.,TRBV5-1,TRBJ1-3,CASSFDLSGNTIYF,TGCGCCAGCAGCTTTGATCTCTCTGGAAACACCATATATTTT
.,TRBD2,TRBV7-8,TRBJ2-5,CASSRGRALETQYF,TGTGCCAGCAGCCGAGGGAGGGCCTTAGAGACCCAGTACTTC
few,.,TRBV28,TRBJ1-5,CASSHLWPQHF,TGTGCCAGCAGCCATCTATGGCCCCAGCATTTT
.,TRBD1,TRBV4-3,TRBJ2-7,CASSQTGGPYEQYF,TGCGCCAGCAGCCAAACAGGGGGTCCCTACGAGCAGTACTTC
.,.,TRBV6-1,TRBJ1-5,CASSEAGVSDQPQHF,TGTGCCAGCAGTGAAGCGGGGGTCTCCGATCAGCCCCAGCATTTT
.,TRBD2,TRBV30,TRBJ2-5,CAWGRGTSGAQETQYF,TGTGCCTGGGGGAGAGGGACTAGCGGGGCACAAGAGACCCAGTACTTC
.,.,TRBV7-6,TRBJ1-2,CASSSTPAGTYGYTF,TGTGCCAGCAGCTCTACTCCGGCAGGCACCTATGGCTACACCTTC
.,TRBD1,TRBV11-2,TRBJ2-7,CASSFGQEEYEQYF,TGTGCCAGCAGCTTCGGACAGGAGGAGTACGAGCAGTACTTC
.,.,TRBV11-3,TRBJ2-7,CASSPMYGEGVEQYF,TGTGCCAGCAGCCCAATGTACGGGGAAGGGGTCGAGCAGTACTTC
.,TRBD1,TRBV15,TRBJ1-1,CATSRIQGGTEAFF,TGTGCCACCAGCAGGATACAGGGGGGCACTGAAGCTTTCTTT
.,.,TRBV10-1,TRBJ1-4,CASSESSATNEKLFF,TGCGCCAGCAGTGAGTCCAGTGCAACTAATGAAAAACTGTTTTTT
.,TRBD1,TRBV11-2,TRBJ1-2,CASSQGTTGAGYTF,TGTGCCAGCAGCCAGGGGACGACAGGGGCTGGCTACACCTTC
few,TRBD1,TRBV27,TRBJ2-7,CASPDRVKYF,TGTGCCAGCCCGGACAGGGTAAAGTACTTC
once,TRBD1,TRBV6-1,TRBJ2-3,CASKDRVADTQYF,TGTGCCAGCAAGGACAGGGTGGCAGATACGCAGTATTTT
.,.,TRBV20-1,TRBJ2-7,CSAPRAYEQYF,TGCAGTGCCCCTAGGGCCTACGAGCAGTACTTC
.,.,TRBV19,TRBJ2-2,CASSIMGRADTGELFF,TGTGCCAGTAGTATTATGGGCAGGGCCGACACCGGGGAGCTGTTTTTT
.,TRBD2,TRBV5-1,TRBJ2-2,CASSPGGRAVTGELFF,TGCGCCAGCAGCCCGGGGGGGCGGGCCGTCACCGGGGAGCTGTTTTTT
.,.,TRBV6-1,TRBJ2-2,CASTRDNTGELFF,TGTGCCAGCACGAGAGACAACACCGGGGAGCTGTTTTTT
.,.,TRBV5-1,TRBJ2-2,CASSLTGDLGELFF,TGCGCCAGCAGCTTGACGGGGGATCTCGGGGAGCTGTTTTTT
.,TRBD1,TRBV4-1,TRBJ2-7,CASSQDEQGYYEQYF,TGCGCCAGCAGCCAAGATGAACAGGGGTACTACGAGCAGTACTTC
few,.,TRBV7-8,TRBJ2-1,CASRLYNEQFF,TGTGCCAGCAGACTTTACAATGAGCAGTTCTTC
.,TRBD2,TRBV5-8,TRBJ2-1,CASSLLLTSGSYEQFF,TGTGCCAGCAGCTTGTTACTAACTAGCGGGAGCTATGAGCAGTTCTTC
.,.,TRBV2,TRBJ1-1,CASRPPGMMGNTEAFF,TGTGCCAGCAGACCCCCCGGAATGATGGGGAACACTGAAGCTTTCTTT